At least ten counts were recorded for the clone carrying this T cell receptor beta chain. The record originates from a study of early T cells in non-severe SARS-CoV-2 infection. CDR3 length: 19 amino acids. MiXCR, run by TCRdb on the 5' RACE reads, gives a single entry per CDR3 protein. The sample yields tens of thousands of distinct CDR3 sequences, around 4% seen once. The chain carries TRBV3-2 and TRBJ2-1. TRBV3-2 is a recognized pseudogene. Sequenced sample: whole blood. The receptor was derived from an adult who was a healthcare worker with PCR-confirmed SARS-CoV-2 infection or an uninfected control (not recorded which). The CDR3 nucleotides are TGTGCCGGCAGCCAAGATTTGTGCGAGAATTTTAGCTCCTACAATGAGCAGTTCTTC. Encoded protein: CAGSQDLCENFSSYNEQFF.